This T cell receptor (beta chain) was found in a study of T cells after yellow fever vaccination. The wider study: Low-cell-number fractions underwent preparation using SMART-Seq v4 Ultra Low Input. Notes on the study in general: Bulk-population clonotypes that are abundant could appear as contaminants in FACS-sorted repertoires. Reappearance after the booster was observed for most primary-vaccination clones (around 96% CD4, over 70% CD8).

This clonotype was seen repeatedly, ten times or more. Antigen specificity is unknown. A 5'RACE template-switching step, the method used to make TCR cDNA, added a universal primer site and UMIs. TCRdb ran MiXCR on the 5' RACE reads and lists one entry per CDR3 protein. The sample lists roughly 140,000 distinct CDR3 sequences; 7.7% were seen once. Per the germline V gene, CDR1 is KGHSH and CDR2 is LQKENI. The length of the CDR3 is 14 residues. Trimming shortened V by 3 bases and J by 10 bases, and 19 bases separated the two germline ends. The TCR sequence derives from a young man who received the YFV17D yellow fever vaccine. The source was CD4+ T cells sorted from PBMCs, collected 5 days after the yellow fever booster vaccination. This chain connects TRBV18 to TRBJ2-7, with D possibly being TRBD2 (7 bases). The CDR3 sequence is CASSPSGGQEGQYF. The CDR3 bases are TGTGCCAGCTCACCCTCCGGGGGGCAGGAGGGCCAGTACTTC.